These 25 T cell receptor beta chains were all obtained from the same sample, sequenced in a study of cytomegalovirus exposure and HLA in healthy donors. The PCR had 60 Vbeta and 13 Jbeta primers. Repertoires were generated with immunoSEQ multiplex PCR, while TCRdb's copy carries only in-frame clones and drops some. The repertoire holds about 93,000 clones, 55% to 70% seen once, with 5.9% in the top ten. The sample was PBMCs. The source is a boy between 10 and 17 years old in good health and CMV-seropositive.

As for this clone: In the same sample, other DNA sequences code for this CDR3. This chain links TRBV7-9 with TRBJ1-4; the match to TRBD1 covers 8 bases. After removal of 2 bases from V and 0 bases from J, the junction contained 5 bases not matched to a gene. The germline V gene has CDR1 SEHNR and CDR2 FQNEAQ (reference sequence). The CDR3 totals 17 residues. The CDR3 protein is CASSLRQGAATNEKLFF. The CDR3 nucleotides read TGTGCCAGCAGCTTACGGCAGGGGGCAGCAACTAATGAAAAACTGTTTTTT.

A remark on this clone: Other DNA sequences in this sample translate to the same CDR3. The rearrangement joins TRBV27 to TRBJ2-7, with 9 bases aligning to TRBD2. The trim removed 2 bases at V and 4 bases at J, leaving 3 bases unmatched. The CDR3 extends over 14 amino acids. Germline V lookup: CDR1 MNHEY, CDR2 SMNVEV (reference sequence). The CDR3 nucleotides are TGTGCCAGCAGTTTAGCGGGAGGGCCTTACGAGCAGTACTTC. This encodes CASSLAGGPYEQYF.

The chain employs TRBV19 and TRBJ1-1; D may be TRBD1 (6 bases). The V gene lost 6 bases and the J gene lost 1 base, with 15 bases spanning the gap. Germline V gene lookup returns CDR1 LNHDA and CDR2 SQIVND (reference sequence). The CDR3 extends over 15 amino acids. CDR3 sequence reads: CASRGSGTTNTEAFF. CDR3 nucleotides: TGTGCCAGTAGGGGCTCCGGGACAACGAACACTGAAGCTTTCTTT. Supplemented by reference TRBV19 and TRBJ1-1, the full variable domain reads DGGITQSPKYLFRKEGQNVTLSCEQNLNHDAMYWYRQDPGQGLRLIYYSQIVNDFQKGDIAEGYSVSREKKESFPLTVTSAQKNPTAFYLCASRGSGTTNTEAFFGQGTRLTVV.

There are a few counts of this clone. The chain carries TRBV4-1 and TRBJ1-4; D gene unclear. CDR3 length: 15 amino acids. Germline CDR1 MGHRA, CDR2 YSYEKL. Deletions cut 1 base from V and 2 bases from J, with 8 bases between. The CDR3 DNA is TGCGCCAGCAGCCAAGCGGGGTTGACTAATGAAAAACTGTTTTTT. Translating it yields CASSQAGLTNEKLFF.

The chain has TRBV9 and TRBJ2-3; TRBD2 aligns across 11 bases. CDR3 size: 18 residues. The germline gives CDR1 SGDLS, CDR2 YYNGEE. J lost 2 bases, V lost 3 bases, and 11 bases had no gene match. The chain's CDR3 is CASSESTSGAIFTDTQYF. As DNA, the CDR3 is TGTGCCAGCAGCGAGTCGACTAGCGGGGCCATTTTCACAGATACGCAGTATTTT.

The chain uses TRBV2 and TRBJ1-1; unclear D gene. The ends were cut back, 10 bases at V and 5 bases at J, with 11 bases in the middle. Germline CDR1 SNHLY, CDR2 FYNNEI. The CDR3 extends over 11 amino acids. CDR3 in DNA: TGTGCCAAGCTAGCCGGAACTGAAGCTTTCTTT. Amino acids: CAKLAGTEAFF.

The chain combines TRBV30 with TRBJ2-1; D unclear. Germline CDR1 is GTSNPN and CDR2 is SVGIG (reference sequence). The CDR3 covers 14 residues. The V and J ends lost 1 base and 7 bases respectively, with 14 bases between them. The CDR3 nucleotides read TGTGCCTGGAGTGACGAGTATCGTTGGAATGAGCAGTTCTTC. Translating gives CAWSDEYRWNEQFF.

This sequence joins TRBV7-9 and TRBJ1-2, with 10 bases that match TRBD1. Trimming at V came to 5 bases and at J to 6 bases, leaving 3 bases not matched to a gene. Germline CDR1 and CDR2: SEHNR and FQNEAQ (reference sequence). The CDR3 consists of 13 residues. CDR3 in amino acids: CASSRDRGHGYTF. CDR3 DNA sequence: TGTGCCAGCAGCAGGGACAGGGGTCATGGCTACACCTTC.

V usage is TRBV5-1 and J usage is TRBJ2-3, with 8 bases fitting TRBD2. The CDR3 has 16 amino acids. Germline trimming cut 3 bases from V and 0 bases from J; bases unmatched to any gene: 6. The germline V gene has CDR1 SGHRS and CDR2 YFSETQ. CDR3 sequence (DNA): TGCGCCAGCAGCTGGACGGGAGGGGGGAGCACAGATACGCAGTATTTT. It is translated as CASSWTGGGSTDTQYF.

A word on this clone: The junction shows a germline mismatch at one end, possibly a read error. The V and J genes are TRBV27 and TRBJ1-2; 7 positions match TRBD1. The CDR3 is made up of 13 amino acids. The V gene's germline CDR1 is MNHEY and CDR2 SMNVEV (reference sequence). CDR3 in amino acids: CASSLRTGYGYPF. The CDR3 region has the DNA TGTGCCAGCAGTCTCCGGACAGGCTATGGCTACCCCTTC.

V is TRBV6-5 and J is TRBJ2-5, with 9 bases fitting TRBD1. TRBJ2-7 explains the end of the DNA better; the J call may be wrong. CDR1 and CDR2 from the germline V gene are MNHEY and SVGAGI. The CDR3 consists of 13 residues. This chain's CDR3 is CASRGQGLYEQYF. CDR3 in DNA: TGTGCCAGCAGGGGACAGGGCCTTTACGAGCAGTACTTC.

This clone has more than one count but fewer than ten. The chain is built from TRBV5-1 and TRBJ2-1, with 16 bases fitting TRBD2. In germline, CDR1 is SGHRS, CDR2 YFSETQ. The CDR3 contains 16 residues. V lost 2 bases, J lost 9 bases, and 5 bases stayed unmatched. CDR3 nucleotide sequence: TGCGCCAGCAGCTTTGGGGGACTAGCGGGGGGGACTGAGCAGTTCTTC. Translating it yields CASSFGGLAGGTEQFF.

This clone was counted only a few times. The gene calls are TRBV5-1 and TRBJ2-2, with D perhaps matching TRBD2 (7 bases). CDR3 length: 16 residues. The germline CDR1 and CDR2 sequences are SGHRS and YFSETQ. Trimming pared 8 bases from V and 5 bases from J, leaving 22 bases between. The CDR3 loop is CASFFGRGAGTGELFF. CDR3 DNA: TGCGCCAGTTTTTTTGGTCGGGGGGCCGGGACCGGGGAGCTGTTTTTT.

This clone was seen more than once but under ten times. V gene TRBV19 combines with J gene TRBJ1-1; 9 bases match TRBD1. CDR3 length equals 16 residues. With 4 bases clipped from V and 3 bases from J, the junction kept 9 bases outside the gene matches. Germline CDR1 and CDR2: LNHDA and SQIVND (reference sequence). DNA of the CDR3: TGTGCCAGTAGTACTACAGGGGGCACGGGGTACACTGAAGCTTTCTTT. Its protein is CASSTTGGTGYTEAFF.

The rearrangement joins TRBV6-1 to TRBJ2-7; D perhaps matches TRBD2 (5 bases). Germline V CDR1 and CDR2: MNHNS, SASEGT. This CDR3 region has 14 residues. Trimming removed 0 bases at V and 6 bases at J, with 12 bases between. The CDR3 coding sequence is TGTGCCAGCAGTGAAGCAGGACTTATTCTCGAGCAGTACTTC. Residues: CASSEAGLILEQYF.

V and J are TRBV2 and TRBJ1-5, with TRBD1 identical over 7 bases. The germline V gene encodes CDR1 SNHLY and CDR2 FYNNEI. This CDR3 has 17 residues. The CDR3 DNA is TGTGCTACCAAATTGGGACAGATAGCTTATAGCAATCAGCCCCAGCATTTT. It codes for CATKLGQIAYSNQPQHF.

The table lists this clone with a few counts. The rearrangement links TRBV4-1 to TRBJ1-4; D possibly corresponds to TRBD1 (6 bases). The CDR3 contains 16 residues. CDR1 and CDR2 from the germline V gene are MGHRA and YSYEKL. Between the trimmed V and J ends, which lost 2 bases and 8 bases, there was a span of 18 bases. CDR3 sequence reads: CASSQRASGVGEKLFF. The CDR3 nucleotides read TGCGCCAGCAGCCAAAGGGCCTCAGGGGTGGGAGAAAAACTGTTTTTT.

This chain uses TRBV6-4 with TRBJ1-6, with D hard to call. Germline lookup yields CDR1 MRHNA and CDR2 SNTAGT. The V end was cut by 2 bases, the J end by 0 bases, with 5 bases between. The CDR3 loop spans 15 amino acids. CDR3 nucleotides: TGTGCCAGCAGTGACGGGAGCTCCTATAATTCACCCCTCCACTTT. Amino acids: CASSDGSSYNSPLHF.

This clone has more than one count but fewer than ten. In DNA, the CDR3 is TGTGCCAGCAGCTTCGGGCAGGGGAATGAGCAGTTCTTC. This codes for CASSFGQGNEQFF. V and J are TRBV5-4 and TRBJ2-1; possible D gene TRBD1, 6 bases. The germline CDR1 and CDR2 sequences are SGHNT and YYREEE (reference sequence). The V gene lost 2 bases and the J gene lost 7 bases, with 10 bases spanning the gap. The CDR3 is 13 residues long.

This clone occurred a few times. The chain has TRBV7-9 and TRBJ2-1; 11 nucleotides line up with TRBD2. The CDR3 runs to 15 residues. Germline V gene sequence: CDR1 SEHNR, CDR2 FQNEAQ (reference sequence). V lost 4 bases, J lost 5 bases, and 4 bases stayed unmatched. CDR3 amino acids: CASSWLAGGNNEQFF. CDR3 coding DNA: TGTGCCAGCAGCTGGCTAGCGGGGGGAAACAATGAGCAGTTCTTC.

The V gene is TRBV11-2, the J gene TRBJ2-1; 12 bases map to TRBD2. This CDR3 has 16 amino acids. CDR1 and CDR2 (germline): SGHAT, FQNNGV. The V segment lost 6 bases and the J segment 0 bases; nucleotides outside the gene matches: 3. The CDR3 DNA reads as TGTGCCAGCAGTCAGACTAGCGGGAGCTCCTACAATGAGCAGTTCTTC. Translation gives CASSQTSGSSYNEQFF.

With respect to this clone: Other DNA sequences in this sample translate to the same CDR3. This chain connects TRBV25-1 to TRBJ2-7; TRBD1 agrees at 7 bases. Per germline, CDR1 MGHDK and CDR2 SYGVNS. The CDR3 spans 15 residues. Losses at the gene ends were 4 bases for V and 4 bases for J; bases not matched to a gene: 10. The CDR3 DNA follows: TGTGCCAGCAGTGGGGGGACAGAGAGCACTTACGAGCAGTACTTC. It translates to CASSGGTESTYEQYF.

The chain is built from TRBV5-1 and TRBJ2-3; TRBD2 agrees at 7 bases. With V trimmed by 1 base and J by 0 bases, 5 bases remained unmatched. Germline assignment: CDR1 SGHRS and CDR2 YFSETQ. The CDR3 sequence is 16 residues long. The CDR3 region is CASSLRSGRSTDTQYF. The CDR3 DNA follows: TGCGCCAGCAGCTTGCGTAGCGGGCGTAGCACAGATACGCAGTATTTT.

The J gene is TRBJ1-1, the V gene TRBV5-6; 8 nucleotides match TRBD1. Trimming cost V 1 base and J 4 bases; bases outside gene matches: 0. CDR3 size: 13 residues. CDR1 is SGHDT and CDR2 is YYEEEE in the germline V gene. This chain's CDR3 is CASSLTGGTEAFF. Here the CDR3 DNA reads TGTGCCAGCAGCTTGACAGGGGGCACTGAAGCTTTCTTT. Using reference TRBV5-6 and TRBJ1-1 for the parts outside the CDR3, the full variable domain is DAGVTQSPTHLIKTRGQQVTLRCSPKSGHDTVSWYQQALGQGPQFIFQYYEEEERQRGNFPDRFSGHQFPNYSSELNVNALLLGDSALYLCASSLTGGTEAFFGQGTRLTVV.

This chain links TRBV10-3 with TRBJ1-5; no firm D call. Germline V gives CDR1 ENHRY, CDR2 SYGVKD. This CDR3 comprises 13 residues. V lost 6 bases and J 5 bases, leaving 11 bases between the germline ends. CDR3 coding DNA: TGTGCCATCAGCAGGCAACCCGATCAGCCCCAGCATTTT. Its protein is CAISRQPDQPQHF.